The clone carrying this T cell receptor beta chain has a count of ten or more. Its matching antigen is unknown. Per germline, CDR1 KGHDR and CDR2 SFDVKD. V lost 7 bases to trimming and J lost 7 bases; unmatched junction nucleotides: 2. This CDR3 comprises 14 residues. This specimen belongs to a study of T-cell reconstitution after alpha-beta-depleted transplantation in children. Unique molecular identifiers featured in how the TCRbeta library was prepared. A single record per CDR3 protein comes from TCRdb applying MiXCR to the PCR reads. Here the sample spans 29,000 or so distinct CDR3 sequences, under 8% being singletons. General observations from the study: Two months or so post-transplant, alpha-beta T cells reportedly derived from several hundred expanded graft clones.

The V call is TRBV24-1, the J call TRBJ2-1, with 14 positions matching TRBD2. The sample was PBMCs, mostly from graft donor cells, taken 180 days after TCRalphabeta/CD19-depleted stem cell transplant. This receptor was identified in a male patient between 5 and 17 years old who had a stem cell transplant for acute myeloid leukemia, so the T cells may come from the graft donor. In DNA, the CDR3 is TGTGCCACCAGGGGACTAGCGGGAGAGAATGAGCAGTTCTTC. Protein product: CATRGLAGENEQFF.